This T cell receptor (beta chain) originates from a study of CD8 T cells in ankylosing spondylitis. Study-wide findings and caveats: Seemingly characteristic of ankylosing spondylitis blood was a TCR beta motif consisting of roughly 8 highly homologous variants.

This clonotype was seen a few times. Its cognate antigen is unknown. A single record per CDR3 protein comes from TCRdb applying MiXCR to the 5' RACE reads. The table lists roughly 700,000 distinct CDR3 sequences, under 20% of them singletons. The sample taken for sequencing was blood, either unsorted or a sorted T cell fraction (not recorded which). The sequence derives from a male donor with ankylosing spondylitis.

CDR3 sequence: CASSLLEREFSYEQYF. The CDR3 DNA is TGTGCCAGCAGCCTTCTTGAGCGGGAGTTTTCCTACGAGCAGTACTTC. The chain has TRBV7-2 and TRBJ2-7; 8 nucleotides match TRBD2. The CDR3 consists of 16 residues. Germline trimming cut 5 bases from V and 1 base from J; bases unmatched to any gene: 10. Germline V gene data show CDR1 as SGHTA and CDR2 as FQGNSA. Filled out from reference TRBV7-2 and TRBJ2-7, the complete variable domain reads GAGVSQSPSNKVTEKGKDVELRCDPISGHTALYWYRQSLGQGLEFLIYFQGNSAPDKSGLPSDRFSAERTGGSVSTLTIQRTQQEDSAVYLCASSLLEREFSYEQYFGPGTRLTVT.